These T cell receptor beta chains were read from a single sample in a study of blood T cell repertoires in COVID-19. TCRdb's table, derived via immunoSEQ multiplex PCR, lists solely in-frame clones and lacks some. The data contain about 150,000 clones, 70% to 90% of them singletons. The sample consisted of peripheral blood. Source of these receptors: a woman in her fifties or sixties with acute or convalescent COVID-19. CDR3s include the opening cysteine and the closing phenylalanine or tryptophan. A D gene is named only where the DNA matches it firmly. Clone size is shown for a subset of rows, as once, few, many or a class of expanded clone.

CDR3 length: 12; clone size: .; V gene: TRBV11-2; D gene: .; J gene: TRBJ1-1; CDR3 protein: CASSVNQAEAFF; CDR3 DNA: TGTGCCAGCAGCGTGAATCAGGCTGAAGCTTTCTTT
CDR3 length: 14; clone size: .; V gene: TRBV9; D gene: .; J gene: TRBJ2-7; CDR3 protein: CASSVDGRGGEQYF; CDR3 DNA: TGTGCCAGCAGCGTAGATGGGAGGGGGGGAGAGCAGTACTTC
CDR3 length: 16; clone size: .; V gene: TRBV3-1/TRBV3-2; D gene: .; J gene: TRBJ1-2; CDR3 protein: CASSQSSIGRGHGYTF; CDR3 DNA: TGTGCCAGCAGCCAAAGCTCTATAGGCAGGGGCCATGGCTACACCTTC
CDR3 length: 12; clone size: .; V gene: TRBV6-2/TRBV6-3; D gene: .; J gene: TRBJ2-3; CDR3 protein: CASSLQSYTQYF; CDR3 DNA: TGTGCCAGCAGTTTACAGTCATATACGCAGTATTTT
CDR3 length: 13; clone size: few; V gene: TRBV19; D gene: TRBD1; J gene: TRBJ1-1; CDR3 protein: CASSARTGGEAFF; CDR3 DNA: TGTGCCAGTAGTGCCCGGACAGGGGGTGAAGCTTTCTTT
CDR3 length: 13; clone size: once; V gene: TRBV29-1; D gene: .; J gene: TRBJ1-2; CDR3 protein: CSVDDQGPDGYTF; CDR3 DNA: TGCAGCGTTGATGACCAGGGGCCCGATGGCTACACCTTC
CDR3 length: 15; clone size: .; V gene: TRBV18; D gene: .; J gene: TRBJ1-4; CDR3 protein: CASSPDSATNEKLFF; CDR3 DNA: TGTGCCAGCTCCCCCGACTCTGCAACTAATGAAAAACTGTTTTTT
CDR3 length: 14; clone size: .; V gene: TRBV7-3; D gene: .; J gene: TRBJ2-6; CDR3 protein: CASSPGAGANVLTF; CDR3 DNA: TGTGCCAGCAGCCCAGGGGCTGGGGCCAACGTCCTGACTTTC
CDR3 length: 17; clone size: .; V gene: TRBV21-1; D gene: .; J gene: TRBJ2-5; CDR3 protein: CASSKDGTGQYQETQYF; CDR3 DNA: TGTGCCAGCAGCAAAGACGGTACAGGACAATATCAAGAGACCCAGTACTTC
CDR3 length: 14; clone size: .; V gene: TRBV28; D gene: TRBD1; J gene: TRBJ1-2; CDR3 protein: CASSHSRGFYGYTF; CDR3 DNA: TGTGCCAGCAGTCACAGCAGGGGGTTCTATGGCTACACCTTC
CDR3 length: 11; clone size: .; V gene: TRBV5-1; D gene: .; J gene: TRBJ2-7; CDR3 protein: CASRGAHEQYF; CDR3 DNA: TGCGCCAGCAGAGGGGCTCACGAGCAGTACTTC
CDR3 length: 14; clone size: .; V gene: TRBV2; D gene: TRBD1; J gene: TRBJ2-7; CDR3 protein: CASLRQGNSYEQYF; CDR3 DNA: TGTGCCAGCCTGAGACAGGGAAACTCCTACGAGCAGTACTTC
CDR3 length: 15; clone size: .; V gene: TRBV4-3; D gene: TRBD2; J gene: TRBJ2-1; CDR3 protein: CASSQEASGEVEQFF; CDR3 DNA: TGCGCCAGCAGCCAAGAGGCTAGCGGGGAGGTTGAGCAGTTCTTC
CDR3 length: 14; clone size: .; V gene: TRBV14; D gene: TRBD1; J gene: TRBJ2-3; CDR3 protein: CASSRPGGADTQYF; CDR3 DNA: TGTGCCAGCAGCCGTCCAGGGGGAGCAGATACGCAGTATTTT
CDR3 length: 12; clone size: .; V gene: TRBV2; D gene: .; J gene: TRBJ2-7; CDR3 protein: CASSEVAYEQYF; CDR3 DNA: TGTGCCAGCAGTGAAGTAGCCTACGAGCAGTACTTC
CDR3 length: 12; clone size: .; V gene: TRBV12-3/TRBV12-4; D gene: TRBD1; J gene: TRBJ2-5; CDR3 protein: CASTTGLETQYF; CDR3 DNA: TGTGCCAGCACGACAGGGCTCGAGACCCAGTACTTC
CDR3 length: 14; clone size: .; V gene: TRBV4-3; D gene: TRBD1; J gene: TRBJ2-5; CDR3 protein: CASSPGQGQETQYF; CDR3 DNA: TGCGCCAGCAGCCCGGGACAGGGCCAAGAGACCCAGTACTTC
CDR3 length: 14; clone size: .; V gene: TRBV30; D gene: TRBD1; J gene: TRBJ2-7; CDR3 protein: CAWRETGAEDEQYF; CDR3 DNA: TGTGCCTGGAGGGAGACAGGGGCGGAGGACGAGCAGTACTTC
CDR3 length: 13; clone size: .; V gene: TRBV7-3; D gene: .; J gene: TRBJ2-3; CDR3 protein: CASSARLLDTQYF; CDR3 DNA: TGTGCCAGCAGCGCCAGACTTCTAGATACGCAGTATTTT
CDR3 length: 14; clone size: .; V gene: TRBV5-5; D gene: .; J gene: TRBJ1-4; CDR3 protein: CASSWDFNSEKLFF; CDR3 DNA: TGTGCCAGCAGCTGGGACTTTAATAGTGAAAAACTGTTTTTT
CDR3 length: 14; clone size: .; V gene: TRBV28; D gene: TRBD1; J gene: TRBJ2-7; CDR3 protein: CASGSGTGGRGQYF; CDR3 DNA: TGTGCCAGCGGCTCCGGGACAGGGGGCAGGGGGCAGTACTTC
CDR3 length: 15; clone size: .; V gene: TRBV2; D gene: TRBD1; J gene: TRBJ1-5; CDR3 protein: CASSGQGWSNQPQHF; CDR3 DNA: TGTGCCAGCAGTGGACAGGGTTGGAGCAATCAGCCCCAGCATTTT
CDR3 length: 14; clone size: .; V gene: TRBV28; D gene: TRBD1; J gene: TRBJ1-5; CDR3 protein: CASSFQTGPQPQHF; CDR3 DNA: TGTGCCAGCAGTTTTCAGACAGGGCCTCAGCCCCAGCATTTT
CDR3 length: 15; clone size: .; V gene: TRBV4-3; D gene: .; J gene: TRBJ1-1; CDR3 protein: CASSPPDQGATEAFF; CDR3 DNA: TGCGCCAGCAGCCCTCCGGACCAAGGGGCCACTGAAGCTTTCTTT
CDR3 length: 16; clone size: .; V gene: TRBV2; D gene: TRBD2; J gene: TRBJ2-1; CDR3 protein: CASGGTSGGLGDEQFF; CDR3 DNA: TGTGCCAGCGGTGGGACTAGCGGGGGGCTCGGGGATGAGCAGTTCTTC
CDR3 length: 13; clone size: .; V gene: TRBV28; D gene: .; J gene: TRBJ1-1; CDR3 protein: CASSPDRDTEAFF; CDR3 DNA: TGTGCCAGCAGTCCCGACAGAGACACTGAAGCTTTCTTT
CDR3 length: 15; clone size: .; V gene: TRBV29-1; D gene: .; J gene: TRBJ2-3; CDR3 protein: CSVDLGGDGTDTQYF; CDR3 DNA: TGCAGCGTTGATTTAGGCGGGGATGGCACAGATACGCAGTATTTT
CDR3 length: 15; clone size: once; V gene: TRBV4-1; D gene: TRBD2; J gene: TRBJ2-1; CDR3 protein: CASSLGTSGGYEQFF; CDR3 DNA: TGCGCCAGCAGCCTCGGGACTAGCGGGGGGTATGAGCAGTTCTTC
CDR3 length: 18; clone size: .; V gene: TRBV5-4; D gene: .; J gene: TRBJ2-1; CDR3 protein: CASSPRSRPEGDYNEQFF; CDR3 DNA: TGTGCCAGCAGCCCACGATCCAGACCTGAGGGGGACTACAATGAGCAGTTCTTC
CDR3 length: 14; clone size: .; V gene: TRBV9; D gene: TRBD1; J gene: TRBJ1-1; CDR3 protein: CASSEAGGYTEAFF; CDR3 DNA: TGTGCCAGCAGCGAGGCAGGGGGCTACACTGAAGCTTTCTTT
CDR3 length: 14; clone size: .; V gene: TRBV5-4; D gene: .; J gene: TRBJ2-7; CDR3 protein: CASSSETLAYEQYF; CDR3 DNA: TGTGCCAGCAGCTCAGAGACTCTGGCCTACGAGCAGTACTTC
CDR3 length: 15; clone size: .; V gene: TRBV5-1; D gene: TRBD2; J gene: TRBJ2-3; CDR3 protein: CASSEQLATTDTQYF; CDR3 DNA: TGCGCCAGCAGCGAACAACTAGCGACCACAGATACGCAGTATTTT